This T cell receptor (beta chain) was recorded in a study of human T cells and chemical hapten exposure. Study details: Chiefly women, the patients showed alopecia areata, totalis or universalis.

The time point here: patch test 1, 2 weeks after DPC sensitization. Treatment meaning: therapeutic diphenylcyclopropenone sensitization with weekly scalp DPC. Suited to DPC and affected by alopecia, the donors ranged from 18 to 70 years old. This clonotype was observed a few times. Its specificity is not known. The germline CDR1 and CDR2 sequences are SQVTM and ANQGSEA. The CDR3 consists of 14 residues. Trimming removed 5 bases from V and 6 bases from J; junction bases left unmatched: 10. TCRdb re-called the RACE reads through MiXCR, storing one row per CDR3 protein. The sample lists approximately 100,000 distinct CDR3 sequences, around 10% occurring once. General observations from the study: PT1 expanded TCR counts and patch test score were linked, and their correlation was positive.

This TCR came from a woman aged 35 to 49 with alopecia areata. Some clones in this sample may be carry-over from other donors' samples. This chain joins TRBV29-1 and TRBJ2-1; 7 bases agree with TRBD1. Sequencing was performed on whole blood, taken in connection with sensitization to the hapten diphenylcyclopropenone (DPC). The CDR3 DNA reads as TGCAGCGTTATACAGGGGCTCGGGGTCAATGAGCAGTTCTTC. Its translation: CSVIQGLGVNEQFF.